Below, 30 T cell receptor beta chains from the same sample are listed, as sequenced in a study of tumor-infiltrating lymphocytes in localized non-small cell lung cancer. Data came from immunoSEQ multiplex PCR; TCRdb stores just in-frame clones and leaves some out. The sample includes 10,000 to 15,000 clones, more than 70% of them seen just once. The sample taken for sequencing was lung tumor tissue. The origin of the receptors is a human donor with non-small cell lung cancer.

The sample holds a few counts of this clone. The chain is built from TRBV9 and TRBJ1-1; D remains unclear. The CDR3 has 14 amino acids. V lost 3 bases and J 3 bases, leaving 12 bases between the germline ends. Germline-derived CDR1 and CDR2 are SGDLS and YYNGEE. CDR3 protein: CASSETQRYTEAFF. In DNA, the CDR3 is TGTGCCAGCAGCGAAACCCAGAGATACACTGAAGCTTTCTTT. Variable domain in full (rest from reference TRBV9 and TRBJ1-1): DSGVTQTPKHLITATGQRVTLRCSPRSGDLSVYWYQQSLDQGLQFLIQYYNGEERAKGNILERFSAQQFPDLHSELNLSSLELGDSALYFCASSETQRYTEAFFGQGTRLTVV.

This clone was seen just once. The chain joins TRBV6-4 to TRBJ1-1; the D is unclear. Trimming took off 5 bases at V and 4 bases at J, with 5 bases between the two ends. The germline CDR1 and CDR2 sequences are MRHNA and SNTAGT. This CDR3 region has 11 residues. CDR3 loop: CASSSGTEAFF. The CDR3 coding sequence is TGTGCCAGCAGTAGCGGCACTGAAGCTTTCTTT.

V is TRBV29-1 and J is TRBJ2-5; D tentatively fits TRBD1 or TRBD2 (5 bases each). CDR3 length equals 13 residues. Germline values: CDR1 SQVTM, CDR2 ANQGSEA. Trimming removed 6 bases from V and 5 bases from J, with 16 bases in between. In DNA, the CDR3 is TGCAGCGTGGACCCCGAGGGGTTGGAGACCCAGTACTTC. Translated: CSVDPEGLETQYF.

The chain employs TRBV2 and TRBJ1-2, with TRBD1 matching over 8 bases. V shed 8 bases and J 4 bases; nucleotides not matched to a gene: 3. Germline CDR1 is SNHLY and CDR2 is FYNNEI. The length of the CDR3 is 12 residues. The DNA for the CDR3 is TGTGCCAGCGGACAGGGCGGCTATGGCTACACCTTC. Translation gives CASGQGGYGYTF.

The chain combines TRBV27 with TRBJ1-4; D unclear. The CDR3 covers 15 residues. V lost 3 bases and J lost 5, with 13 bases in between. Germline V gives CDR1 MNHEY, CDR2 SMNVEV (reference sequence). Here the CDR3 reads CASSFSSWANEKLFF. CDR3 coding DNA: TGTGCCAGCAGTTTCTCGTCCTGGGCAAATGAAAAACTGTTTTTT.

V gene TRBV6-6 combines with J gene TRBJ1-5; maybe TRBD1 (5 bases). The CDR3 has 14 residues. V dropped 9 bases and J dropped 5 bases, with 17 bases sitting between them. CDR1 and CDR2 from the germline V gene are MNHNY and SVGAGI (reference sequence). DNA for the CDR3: TGTGCCAGTGGGGGATTGGCAAAACATCAGCCCCAGCATTTT. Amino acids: CASGGLAKHQPQHF.

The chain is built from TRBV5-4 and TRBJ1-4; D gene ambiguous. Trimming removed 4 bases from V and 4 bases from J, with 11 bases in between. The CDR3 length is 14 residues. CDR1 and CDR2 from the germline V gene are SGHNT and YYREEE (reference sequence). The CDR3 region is CASSHMDYNEKLFF. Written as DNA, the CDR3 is TGTGCCAGCAGCCACATGGACTATAATGAAAAACTGTTTTTT.

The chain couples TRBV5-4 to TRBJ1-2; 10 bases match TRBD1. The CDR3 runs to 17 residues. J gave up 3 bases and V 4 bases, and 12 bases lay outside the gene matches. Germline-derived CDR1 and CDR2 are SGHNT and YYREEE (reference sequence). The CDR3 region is CASSLSTGGSGDYGYTF. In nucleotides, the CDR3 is TGTGCCAGCAGCCTCTCGACAGGGGGCAGCGGCGACTATGGCTACACCTTC.

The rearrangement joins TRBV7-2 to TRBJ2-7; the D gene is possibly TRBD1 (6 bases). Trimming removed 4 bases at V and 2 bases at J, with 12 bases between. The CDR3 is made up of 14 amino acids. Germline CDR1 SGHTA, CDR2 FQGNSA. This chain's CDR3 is CASSWEQGTYEQYF. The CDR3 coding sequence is TGTGCCAGCAGCTGGGAACAGGGTACCTACGAGCAGTACTTC.

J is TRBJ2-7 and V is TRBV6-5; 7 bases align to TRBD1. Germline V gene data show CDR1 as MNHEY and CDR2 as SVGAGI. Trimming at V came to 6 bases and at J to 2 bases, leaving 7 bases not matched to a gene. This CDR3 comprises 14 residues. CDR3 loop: CASRLHRGPYEQYF. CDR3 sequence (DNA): TGTGCCAGCAGATTACACAGGGGACCCTACGAGCAGTACTTC.

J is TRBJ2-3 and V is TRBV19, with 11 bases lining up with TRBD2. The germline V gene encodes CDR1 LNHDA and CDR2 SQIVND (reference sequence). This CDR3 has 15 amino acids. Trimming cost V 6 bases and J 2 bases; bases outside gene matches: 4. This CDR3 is CASRRLAGNTDTQYF. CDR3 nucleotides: TGTGCCAGTAGACGACTAGCGGGGAACACAGATACGCAGTATTTT.

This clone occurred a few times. The CDR3 coding sequence is TGTGCCCATGGGGCCAGGGGATGGAACACTGAAGCTTTCTTT. Amino acids: CAHGARGWNTEAFF. The chain recombines TRBV6-1 with TRBJ1-1; possibly TRBD1 for D (6 bases). The CDR3 is made up of 14 amino acids. From germline, CDR1 is MNHNS and CDR2 SASEGT. V shed 11 bases and J shed 1 base, with 17 bases lying between them.

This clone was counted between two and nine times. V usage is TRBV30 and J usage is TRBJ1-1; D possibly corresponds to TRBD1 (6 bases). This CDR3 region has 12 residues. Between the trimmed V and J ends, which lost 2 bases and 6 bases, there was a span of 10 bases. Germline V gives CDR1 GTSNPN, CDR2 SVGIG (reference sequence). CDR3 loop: CAWSTGSSEAFF. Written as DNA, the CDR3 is TGTGCCTGGAGTACAGGGAGTTCTGAAGCTTTCTTT. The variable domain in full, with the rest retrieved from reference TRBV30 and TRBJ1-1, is SQTIHQWPATLVQPVGSPLSLECTVEGTSNPNLYWYRQAAGRGLQLLFYSVGIGQISSEVPQNLSASRPQDRQFILSSKKLLLSDSGFYLCAWSTGSSEAFFGQGTRLTVV.

The CDR3 DNA reads TGCAGCGTCGGGGGGGCCGGCACCGGGGAGCTGTTTTTT. This gives the protein CSVGGAGTGELFF. This sequence joins TRBV29-1 and TRBJ2-2; 8 bases are shared with TRBD2. The junction had 4 bases not matched to a gene; V was cut back by 6 bases and J by 4 bases. Germline values: CDR1 SQVTM, CDR2 ANQGSEA. The CDR3 is 13 residues long.

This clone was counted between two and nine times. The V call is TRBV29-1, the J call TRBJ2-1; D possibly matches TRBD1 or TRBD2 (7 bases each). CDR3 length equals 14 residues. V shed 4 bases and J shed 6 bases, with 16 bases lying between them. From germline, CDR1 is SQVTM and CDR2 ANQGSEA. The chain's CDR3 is CSVAPGRGGNEQFF. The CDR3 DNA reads TGCAGCGTTGCCCCCGGCAGGGGGGGCAATGAGCAGTTCTTC.

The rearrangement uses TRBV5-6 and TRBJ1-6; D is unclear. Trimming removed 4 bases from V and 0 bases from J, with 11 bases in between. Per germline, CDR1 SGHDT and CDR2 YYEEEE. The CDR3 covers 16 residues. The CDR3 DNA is TGTGCCAGCAGCCCTAGGCAGAGCTCCTATAATTCACCCCTCCACTTT. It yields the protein CASSPRQSSYNSPLHF.

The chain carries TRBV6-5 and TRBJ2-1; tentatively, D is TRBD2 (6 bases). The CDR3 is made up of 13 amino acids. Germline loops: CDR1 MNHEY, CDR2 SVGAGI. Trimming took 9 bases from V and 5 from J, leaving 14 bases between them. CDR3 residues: CASLAGLNNEQFF. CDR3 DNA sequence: TGTGCCAGTCTGGCGGGGCTAAACAATGAGCAGTTCTTC.

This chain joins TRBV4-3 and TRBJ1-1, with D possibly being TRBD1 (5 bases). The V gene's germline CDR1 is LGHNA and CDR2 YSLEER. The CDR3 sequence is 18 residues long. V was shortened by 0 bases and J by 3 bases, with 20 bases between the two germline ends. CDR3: CASSQDYRNYQVDTEAFF. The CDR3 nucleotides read TGCGCCAGCAGCCAAGACTACAGGAACTACCAGGTGGACACTGAAGCTTTCTTT.

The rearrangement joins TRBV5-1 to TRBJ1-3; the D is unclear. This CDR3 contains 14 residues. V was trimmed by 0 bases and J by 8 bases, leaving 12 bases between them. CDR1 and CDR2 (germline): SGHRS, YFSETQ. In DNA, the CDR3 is TGCGCCAGCAGCTTGGAGGGATCGGAGGACACCATATATTTT. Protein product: CASSLEGSEDTIYF.

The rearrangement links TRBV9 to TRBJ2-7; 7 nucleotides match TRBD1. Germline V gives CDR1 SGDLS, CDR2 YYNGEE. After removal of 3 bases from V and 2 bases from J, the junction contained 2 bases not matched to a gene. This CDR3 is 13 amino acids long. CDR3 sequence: CASSGQGAYEQYF. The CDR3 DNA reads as TGTGCCAGCAGCGGACAGGGAGCCTACGAGCAGTACTTC.

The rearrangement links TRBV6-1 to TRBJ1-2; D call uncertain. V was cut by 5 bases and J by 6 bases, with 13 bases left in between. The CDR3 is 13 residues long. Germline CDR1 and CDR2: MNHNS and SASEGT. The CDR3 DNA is TGTGCCAGCAGTCTTGAACGTTCTAATGGCTACACCTTC. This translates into CASSLERSNGYTF.

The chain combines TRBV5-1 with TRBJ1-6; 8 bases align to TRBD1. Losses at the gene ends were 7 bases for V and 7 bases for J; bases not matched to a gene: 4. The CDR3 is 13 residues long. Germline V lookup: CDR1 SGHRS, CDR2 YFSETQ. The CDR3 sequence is CASQGAQNSPLHF. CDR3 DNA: TGCGCCAGCCAGGGGGCACAGAATTCACCCCTCCACTTT.

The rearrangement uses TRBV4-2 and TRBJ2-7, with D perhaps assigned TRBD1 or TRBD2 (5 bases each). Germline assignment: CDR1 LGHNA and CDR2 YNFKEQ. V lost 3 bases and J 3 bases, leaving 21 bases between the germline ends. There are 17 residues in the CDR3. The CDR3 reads CASSHPPEPGRHYEQYF. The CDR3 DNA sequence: TGTGCCAGCAGCCACCCTCCCGAGCCGGGACGGCACTACGAGCAGTACTTC.

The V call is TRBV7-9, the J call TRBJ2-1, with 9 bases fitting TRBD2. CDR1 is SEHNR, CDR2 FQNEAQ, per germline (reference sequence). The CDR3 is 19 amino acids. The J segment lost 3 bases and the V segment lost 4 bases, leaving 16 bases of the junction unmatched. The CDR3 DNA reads TGTGCCAGCAGCTCCCACTCGCGCGGGAGGGCCCCCAACTACAATGAGCAGTTCTTC. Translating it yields CASSSHSRGRAPNYNEQFF.

CDR3 in DNA: TGTGCCAGCAGTTTATGGGGGCACGGAAATCACGAGCAGTACTTC. Translating gives CASSLWGHGNHEQYF. The chain carries TRBV28 and TRBJ2-7, with D possibly TRBD1 on 5 matching bases. Germline V gene sequence: CDR1 MDHEN, CDR2 SYDVKM. The CDR3 totals 15 residues. The V end was cut by 0 bases, the J end by 5 bases, with 14 bases between.

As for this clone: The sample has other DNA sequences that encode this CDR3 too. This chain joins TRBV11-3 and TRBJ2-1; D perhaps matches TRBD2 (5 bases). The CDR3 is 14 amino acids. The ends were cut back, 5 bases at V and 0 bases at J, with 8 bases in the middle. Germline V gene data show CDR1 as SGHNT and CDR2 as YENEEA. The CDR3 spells CASSRTSSYNEQFF. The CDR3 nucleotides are TGTGCCAGCAGCCGTACTAGCTCCTACAATGAGCAGTTCTTC.

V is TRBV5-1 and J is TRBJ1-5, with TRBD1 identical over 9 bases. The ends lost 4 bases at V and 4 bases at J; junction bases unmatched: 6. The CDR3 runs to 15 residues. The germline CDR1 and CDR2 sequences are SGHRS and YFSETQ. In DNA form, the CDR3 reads TGCGCCAGCAGCCCAGGACAGGGGACTAATCAGCCCCAGCATTTT. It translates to CASSPGQGTNQPQHF.

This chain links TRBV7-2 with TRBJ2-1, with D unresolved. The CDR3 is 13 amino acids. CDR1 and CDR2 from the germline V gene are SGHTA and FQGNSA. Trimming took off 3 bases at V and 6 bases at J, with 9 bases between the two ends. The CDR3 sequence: CASSFGTANEQFF. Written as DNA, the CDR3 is TGTGCCAGCAGCTTTGGTACGGCCAATGAGCAGTTCTTC. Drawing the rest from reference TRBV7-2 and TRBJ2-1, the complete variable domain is GAGVSQSPSNKVTEKGKDVELRCDPISGHTALYWYRQSLGQGLEFLIYFQGNSAPDKSGLPSDRFSAERTGGSVSTLTIQRTQQEDSAVYLCASSFGTANEQFFGPGTRLTVL.

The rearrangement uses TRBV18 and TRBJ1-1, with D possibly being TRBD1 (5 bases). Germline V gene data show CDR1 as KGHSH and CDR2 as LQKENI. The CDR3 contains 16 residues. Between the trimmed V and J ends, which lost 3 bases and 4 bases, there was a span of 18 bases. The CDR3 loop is CASSPNGRPRGTEAFF. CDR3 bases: TGTGCCAGCTCACCGAACGGCCGACCGAGGGGCACTGAAGCTTTCTTT.

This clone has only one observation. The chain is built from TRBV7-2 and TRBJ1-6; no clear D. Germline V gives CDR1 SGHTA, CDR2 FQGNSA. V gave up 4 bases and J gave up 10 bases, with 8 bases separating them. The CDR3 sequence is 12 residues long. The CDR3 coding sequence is TGTGCCAGCAGCTCTCTGGGGTCACCCCTCCACTTT. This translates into CASSSLGSPLHF.